This T cell receptor beta chain was profiled in a study of blood T cell repertoires in COVID-19. The V gene end was trimmed by 0 bases and the J gene end by 11 bases; junction bases not matched to a gene: 18. The CDR3 is 17 amino acids. Germline values: CDR1 KGHSH, CDR2 LQKENI. The table came from immunoSEQ multiplex PCR; TCRdb's copy has only in-frame clones and leaves some out. The repertoire includes 60,000 to 75,000 clones, approximately 90% of them detected once, and approximately 1.6% sits in the top ten. The sample taken for sequencing was peripheral blood. The V gene is TRBV18, the J gene TRBJ1-1; 7 bases are a match to TRBD1. The receptor was isolated from a human donor in a cohort sampled during active COVID-19. The CDR3 DNA is TGTGCCAGCTCACCACCGGTAGCCAGAGGGACAGCAAAGGTCGCTTTCTTT. It yields the protein CASSPPVARGTAKVAFF.